A selection of T cell receptor beta chains follows, all from one sample in a study of tissue T cells after allogeneic stem cell transplantation. Produced via immunoSEQ multiplex PCR; TCRdb's table is partial and in-frame only. Of about 3,300 clones listed, 70% are singletons. The source material was tissue from the right colon, sampled at autopsy. These receptors were obtained from a male donor at least 60 years old with lung cancer. The CDR3 runs from the conserved cysteine through the conserved F or W. D genes are given only for firm matches. Clone size appears in some rows only: once, few, many, or a class for an expanded clone.

cdr3_length: 16
d_call: TRBD1
v_call: TRBV5-1
clone_size: .
j_call: TRBJ2-7
cdr3_nt: TGCGCCAGCAGCCGAAATGAAGGCACAGGGGGCCACGAGCAGTACTTC
cdr3_aa: CASSRNEGTGGHEQYF

cdr3_length: 14
d_call: .
v_call: TRBV4-3
clone_size: .
j_call: TRBJ2-3
cdr3_nt: TGCGCCAGCAGCCCCCCTGGAGGGGTTGGTACGCAGTATTTT
cdr3_aa: CASSPPGGVGTQYF

cdr3_length: 13
d_call: TRBD1
v_call: TRBV4-1
clone_size: .
j_call: TRBJ1-5
cdr3_nt: TGCGCCAGCAGCGGGACAGCAAATCAGCCCCAGCATTTT
cdr3_aa: CASSGTANQPQHF

cdr3_length: 15
d_call: .
v_call: TRBV9
clone_size: .
j_call: TRBJ1-1
cdr3_nt: TGTGCCAGCAGCGCGGCGGACGGGCTGAACACTGAAGCTTTCTTT
cdr3_aa: CASSAADGLNTEAFF

cdr3_length: 14
d_call: .
v_call: TRBV2
clone_size: .
j_call: TRBJ2-1
cdr3_nt: TGTGCCAGCAGTGTCCAAAGTTCGGACAATGAGCAGTTCTTC
cdr3_aa: CASSVQSSDNEQFF

cdr3_length: 19
d_call: .
v_call: TRBV23-1
clone_size: .
j_call: TRBJ2-7
cdr3_nt: TGCGCCAGCAGTCAATCCTCACCGCCGAAGGGGACGGATTATTACGAGCAGTACTTC
cdr3_aa: CASSQSSPPKGTDYYEQYF

cdr3_length: 18
d_call: TRBD2
v_call: TRBV24-1
clone_size: once
j_call: TRBJ2-5
cdr3_nt: TGTGCCACCAGTGATTTAGGACTAGCGGGAGGCCCCGGAGAGACCCAGTACTTC
cdr3_aa: CATSDLGLAGGPGETQYF

cdr3_length: 17
d_call: .
v_call: TRBV5-4
clone_size: .
j_call: TRBJ2-3
cdr3_nt: TGTGCCAGCAGCTTGGGGGACCCTCGCTGGGGCACAGATACGCAGTATTTT
cdr3_aa: CASSLGDPRWGTDTQYF

cdr3_length: 13
d_call: .
v_call: TRBV4-3
clone_size: .
j_call: TRBJ1-6
cdr3_nt: TGCGCCAGCAGCTCGGAAGAGGGTTCACCCCTCCACTTT
cdr3_aa: CASSSEEGSPLHF

cdr3_length: 14
d_call: .
v_call: TRBV4-2
clone_size: .
j_call: TRBJ1-1
cdr3_nt: TGTGCCAGCAGCCCCCGGGCCCTGAACACTGAAGCTTTCTTT
cdr3_aa: CASSPRALNTEAFF

cdr3_length: 13
d_call: .
v_call: TRBV29-1
clone_size: .
j_call: TRBJ1-1
cdr3_nt: TGCAGCGTCGTGACGGGAGTGAACACTGAAGCTTTCTTT
cdr3_aa: CSVVTGVNTEAFF

cdr3_length: 15
d_call: TRBD1
v_call: TRBV5-1
clone_size: .
j_call: TRBJ2-7
cdr3_nt: TGCGCCAGCAGCTTGGATACAGGGGGAAGGTACGAGCAGTACTTC
cdr3_aa: CASSLDTGGRYEQYF

cdr3_length: 16
d_call: TRBD1
v_call: TRBV11-2
clone_size: .
j_call: TRBJ1-4
cdr3_nt: TGTGCCAGCAGCTTAGGGACAGGGGCAACTAATGAAAAACTGTTTTTT
cdr3_aa: CASSLGTGATNEKLFF

cdr3_length: 12
d_call: .
v_call: TRBV7-6
clone_size: .
j_call: TRBJ2-1
cdr3_nt: TGTGCCAGCAGCTACCTTTTGAATGAGCAGTTCTTC
cdr3_aa: CASSYLLNEQFF

cdr3_length: 15
d_call: .
v_call: TRBV27
clone_size: .
j_call: TRBJ1-2
cdr3_nt: TGTGCCAGCAGTTCGGGGGGATTCCTTAACTATGGCTACACCTTC
cdr3_aa: CASSSGGFLNYGYTF

cdr3_length: 16
d_call: TRBD1
v_call: TRBV3-1/TRBV3-2
clone_size: .
j_call: TRBJ2-4
cdr3_nt: TGTGCCAGCAGCCTTACAGGGGGCAGGACCAAAAACATTCAGTACTTC
cdr3_aa: CASSLTGGRTKNIQYF

cdr3_length: 14
d_call: TRBD2
v_call: TRBV3-1/TRBV3-2
clone_size: few
j_call: TRBJ2-7
cdr3_nt: TGTGCCAGCAGCCAGGGCGGGGGGGCCGACGAGCAGTACTTC
cdr3_aa: CASSQGGGADEQYF

cdr3_length: 13
d_call: .
v_call: TRBV9
clone_size: .
j_call: TRBJ2-6
cdr3_nt: TGTGCCAGCAGCGACTCTGGGGCCAACGTCCTGACTTTC
cdr3_aa: CASSDSGANVLTF

cdr3_length: 13
d_call: TRBD1
v_call: TRBV7-2
clone_size: few
j_call: TRBJ2-7
cdr3_nt: TGTGCCAGCTCCGGACAGGGACCCTACGAGCAGTACTTC
cdr3_aa: CASSGQGPYEQYF

cdr3_length: 15
d_call: .
v_call: TRBV2
clone_size: .
j_call: TRBJ1-6
cdr3_nt: TGTGCCAGCAGTGGTGGCCACTCCTATAATTCACCCCTCCACTTT
cdr3_aa: CASSGGHSYNSPLHF

cdr3_length: 11
d_call: .
v_call: TRBV5-1
clone_size: .
j_call: TRBJ2-7
cdr3_nt: TGCGCCAGCAGAAGCTCCTACGAGCAGTACTTC
cdr3_aa: CASRSSYEQYF

cdr3_length: 14
d_call: TRBD1
v_call: TRBV7-8
clone_size: .
j_call: TRBJ1-5
cdr3_nt: TGTGCCAGCAGCCTCGGGACAGGAGCGTGGGCCCAGCATTTT
cdr3_aa: CASSLGTGAWAQHF

cdr3_length: 14
d_call: .
v_call: TRBV4-3
clone_size: .
j_call: TRBJ1-4
cdr3_nt: TGCGCCAGCAGCCAAGAGACCCAGGGCTGGAAACTGTTTTTT
cdr3_aa: CASSQETQGWKLFF

cdr3_length: 13
d_call: .
v_call: TRBV4-1
clone_size: .
j_call: TRBJ2-3
cdr3_nt: TGCGCCAGCAGCCATAATAGTCCAGATACGCAGTATTTT
cdr3_aa: CASSHNSPDTQYF

cdr3_length: 11
d_call: .
v_call: TRBV21-1
clone_size: .
j_call: TRBJ2-7
cdr3_nt: TGTGCCAGCAGCAAATTCCAGGGGTCCCACTTC
cdr3_aa: CASSKFQGSHF

cdr3_length: 20
d_call: TRBD2
v_call: TRBV11-3
clone_size: .
j_call: TRBJ2-1
cdr3_nt: TGTGCCAGCAGCCCTTCGAGTAGCGGGGCCGATTTTTTCTCCTACAATGAGCAGTTCTTC
cdr3_aa: CASSPSSSGADFFSYNEQFF

cdr3_length: 14
d_call: .
v_call: TRBV7-9
clone_size: .
j_call: TRBJ1-1
cdr3_nt: TGTGCCAGCAGCTCCCAGCGGCTGGGGGATGAAGCTTTCTTT
cdr3_aa: CASSSQRLGDEAFF

cdr3_length: 17
d_call: TRBD2
v_call: TRBV15
clone_size: .
j_call: TRBJ2-2
cdr3_nt: TGTGCCACCAGCAGAGATCGCCTAGCGGGAGGGTCCGGGGAGCTGTTTTTT
cdr3_aa: CATSRDRLAGGSGELFF

cdr3_length: 16
d_call: TRBD1
v_call: TRBV19
clone_size: few
j_call: TRBJ1-1
cdr3_nt: TGTGCCAGTAGGGGGACAGGGGACTACATGAACACTGAAGCTTTCTTT
cdr3_aa: CASRGTGDYMNTEAFF

cdr3_length: 16
d_call: .
v_call: TRBV9
clone_size: .
j_call: TRBJ1-5
cdr3_nt: TGTGCCAGCAGCGTTGGGGGGCTGGAGGGCAATCAGCCCCAGCATTTT
cdr3_aa: CASSVGGLEGNQPQHF

cdr3_length: 14
d_call: .
v_call: TRBV7-9
clone_size: .
j_call: TRBJ2-7
cdr3_nt: TGTGCCAGCAGCTTAGGGGCCCTGACCTGGGAGCAGTACTTC
cdr3_aa: CASSLGALTWEQYF

cdr3_length: 15
d_call: TRBD1
v_call: TRBV6-5
clone_size: .
j_call: TRBJ1-5
cdr3_nt: TGTGCCAGCAGTTCCCAGACAGGGGGCAATCAGCCCCAGCATTTT
cdr3_aa: CASSSQTGGNQPQHF

cdr3_length: 14
d_call: .
v_call: TRBV7-8
clone_size: .
j_call: TRBJ2-7
cdr3_nt: TGTGCCAGCAACAAGTTAGCGAGTCCCTACGAGCAGTACTTC
cdr3_aa: CASNKLASPYEQYF

cdr3_length: 13
d_call: TRBD2
v_call: TRBV30
clone_size: .
j_call: TRBJ2-7
cdr3_nt: TGTGCCTGGAGTACTGGGGGGGGATACGAGCAGTACTTC
cdr3_aa: CAWSTGGGYEQYF

cdr3_length: 16
d_call: TRBD2
v_call: TRBV5-4
clone_size: .
j_call: TRBJ2-1
cdr3_nt: TGTGCCAGCAGCTTTTCTAGCGGGAGAGTCTACAATGAGCAGTTCTTC
cdr3_aa: CASSFSSGRVYNEQFF

cdr3_length: 15
d_call: .
v_call: TRBV5-8
clone_size: .
j_call: TRBJ2-1
cdr3_nt: TGTGCCAGCAGCTTGGACGGGGGCCTCTACAATGAGCAGTTCTTC
cdr3_aa: CASSLDGGLYNEQFF

cdr3_length: 16
d_call: .
v_call: TRBV9
clone_size: .
j_call: TRBJ2-3
cdr3_nt: TGTGCCAGCAGCGAATTGGGGGAGTGGGTTACAGATACGCAGTATTTT
cdr3_aa: CASSELGEWVTDTQYF

cdr3_length: 17
d_call: TRBD1
v_call: TRBV9
clone_size: .
j_call: TRBJ2-6
cdr3_nt: TGTGCCAGCAGCGAGGGACAGGGGTTCTCTGGGGCCAACGTCCTGACTTTC
cdr3_aa: CASSEGQGFSGANVLTF

cdr3_length: 13
d_call: .
v_call: TRBV6-1
clone_size: .
j_call: TRBJ2-7
cdr3_nt: TGTGCCAGCAGTGAAAGTGCAGGGCGCGAGCAGTACTTC
cdr3_aa: CASSESAGREQYF

cdr3_length: 15
d_call: .
v_call: TRBV6-6
clone_size: .
j_call: TRBJ2-1
cdr3_nt: TGTGCCAGCAGGGATACCGGGGTGGGATACAATGAGCAGTTCTTC
cdr3_aa: CASRDTGVGYNEQFF

cdr3_length: 15
d_call: TRBD2
v_call: TRBV6-5
clone_size: few
j_call: TRBJ2-1
cdr3_nt: TGTGCCAGCAGAACGGGACTAGCAGCCTACAATGAGCAGTTCTTC
cdr3_aa: CASRTGLAAYNEQFF

cdr3_length: 15
d_call: TRBD1
v_call: TRBV27
clone_size: .
j_call: TRBJ1-2
cdr3_nt: TGTGCCAGCAGGGGTACAGGGGGGGCTTTGTATGGCTACACCTTC
cdr3_aa: CASRGTGGALYGYTF

cdr3_length: 16
d_call: TRBD2
v_call: TRBV5-1
clone_size: .
j_call: TRBJ2-1
cdr3_nt: TGCGCCAGCAGCTTGGTTGCGCTAGCGGGGGGGGACGAGCAGTTCTTC
cdr3_aa: CASSLVALAGGDEQFF

cdr3_length: 12
d_call: .
v_call: TRBV2
clone_size: .
j_call: TRBJ1-2
cdr3_nt: TGTGCCAGCAGTGCAGGGGATTATGGCTACACCTTC
cdr3_aa: CASSAGDYGYTF

cdr3_length: 15
d_call: .
v_call: TRBV29-1
clone_size: .
j_call: TRBJ1-5
cdr3_nt: TGCAGCGTTGACAGGATAGGGTATCCGAGACAGCCCCAGCATTTT
cdr3_aa: CSVDRIGYPRQPQHF

cdr3_length: 14
d_call: TRBD1
v_call: TRBV4-1
clone_size: .
j_call: TRBJ1-1
cdr3_nt: TGCGCCAGCATCCTCGGACAGGGTTTCTCTGAAGCTTTCTTT
cdr3_aa: CASILGQGFSEAFF

cdr3_length: 16
d_call: .
v_call: TRBV28
clone_size: .
j_call: TRBJ1-6
cdr3_nt: TGTGCCAGCAGTTTGGCAGGTTCGTCCTATAATTCACCCCTCCACTTT
cdr3_aa: CASSLAGSSYNSPLHF

cdr3_length: 14
d_call: TRBD1
v_call: TRBV6-5
clone_size: .
j_call: TRBJ1-1
cdr3_nt: TGTGCCAGCAGGGGGACAGGGGTTAACACTGAAGCTTTCTTT
cdr3_aa: CASRGTGVNTEAFF

cdr3_length: 14
d_call: TRBD2
v_call: TRBV7-2
clone_size: .
j_call: TRBJ2-1
cdr3_nt: TGTGCCAGCAGCTTAGACGTAGCGGGGTTAGAGCAGTTCTTC
cdr3_aa: CASSLDVAGLEQFF

cdr3_length: 15
d_call: TRBD1
v_call: TRBV28
clone_size: .
j_call: TRBJ2-2
cdr3_nt: TGTGCCAGCAGTATGGGGACAGTAAGAGCCGGGGAGCTGTTTTTT
cdr3_aa: CASSMGTVRAGELFF

cdr3_length: 12
d_call: .
v_call: TRBV28
clone_size: .
j_call: TRBJ1-6
cdr3_nt: TGTGCCAGCAGTGACCGGAATTCACCCCTCCACTTT
cdr3_aa: CASSDRNSPLHF

cdr3_length: 15
d_call: TRBD2
v_call: TRBV6-5
clone_size: .
j_call: TRBJ2-7
cdr3_nt: TGTGCCAGCAGTTACTCGAGGCGGGAGGGTAACGAGCAGTACTTC
cdr3_aa: CASSYSRREGNEQYF

cdr3_length: 13
d_call: TRBD1
v_call: TRBV19
clone_size: large
j_call: TRBJ1-1
cdr3_nt: TGTGCCAGTAGTACACAGGGGGCTGATGAAGCTTTCTTT
cdr3_aa: CASSTQGADEAFF